The present T cell receptor (beta chain) was sequenced within a study of cytomegalovirus exposure and HLA in healthy donors. Study-wide results and limits: According to a later analysis, most TCR beta chains associated with CMV appeared HLA-restricted.

Primers for the PCR totalled 60 Vbeta and 13 Jbeta. Libraries were prepared by immunoSEQ multiplex PCR; TCRdb keeps only in-frame clonotypes and omits some of them. The table lists some 170,000 clones, roughly 85% of them singletons, with 9% to 10% in the top ten. Trimming shortened V by 7 bases and J by 5 bases, and 10 bases separated the two germline ends. Germline V gives CDR1 SGDLS, CDR2 YYNGEE. The CDR3 length is 12 residues. Regarding this clone: Its specificity is not known.

Sequences were obtained from PBMCs. This sequence joins TRBV9 and TRBJ2-4, with D possibly being TRBD2 (6 bases). The origin of this receptor is a man younger than 35 in good health and CMV-seropositive. In nucleotides, the CDR3 is TGTGCCAGCGCGGGATGGCAAAACATTCAGTACTTC. Residues: CASAGWQNIQYF.